This TCR beta chain originates from a study of shared clonotypes between healthy human individuals. General study findings and limits: Around 5.4% of naive CD4 clonotypes were common to a handful of donors. Collection of samples was limited to blood; tissue repertoires likely differ.

This CDR3 contains 13 residues. V lost 6 bases and J 1 base, leaving 9 bases between the germline ends. Germline CDR1 is MNHEY and CDR2 is SVGAGI. Note on this clone: Its target is unknown.

The protocol was immunoSEQ multiplex PCR, while the TCRdb copy is restricted to in-frame clones and leaves out a portion. The top ten clones hold 0.3% to 0.45% of a sample with 1.6 million or so clones, 98% to 99% of them seen once. Sequenced material: naive CD4+ T cells sorted from blood. This sample's subset: CD45RA+ positively selected. The chain joins TRBV6-5 to TRBJ1-1; perhaps TRBD1 as D (5 bases). This receptor was taken from a man aged 25 to 45 in good health. This CDR3 is CASRGDGNTEAFF. As DNA, the CDR3 is TGTGCCAGCAGGGGGGACGGGAACACTGAAGCTTTCTTT.